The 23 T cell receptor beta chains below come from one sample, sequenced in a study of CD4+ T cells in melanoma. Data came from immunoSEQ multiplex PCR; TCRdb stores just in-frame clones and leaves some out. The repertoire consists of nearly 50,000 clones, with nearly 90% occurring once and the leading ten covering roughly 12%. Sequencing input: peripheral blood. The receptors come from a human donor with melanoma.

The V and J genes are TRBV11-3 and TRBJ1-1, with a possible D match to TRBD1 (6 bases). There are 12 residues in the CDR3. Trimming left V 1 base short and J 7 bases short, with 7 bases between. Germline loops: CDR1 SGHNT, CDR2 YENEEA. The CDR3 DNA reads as TGTGCCAGCAGCTTAGCCAGGGGTGAAGCTTTCTTT. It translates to CASSLARGEAFF.

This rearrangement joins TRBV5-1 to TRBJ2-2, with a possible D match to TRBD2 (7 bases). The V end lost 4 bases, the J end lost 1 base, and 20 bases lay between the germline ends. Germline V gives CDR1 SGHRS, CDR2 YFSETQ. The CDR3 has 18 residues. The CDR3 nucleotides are TGCGCCAGCAGCCTGGGCTCGGCGGGGGCCCTGAACACCGGGGAGCTGTTTTTT. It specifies CASSLGSAGALNTGELFF.

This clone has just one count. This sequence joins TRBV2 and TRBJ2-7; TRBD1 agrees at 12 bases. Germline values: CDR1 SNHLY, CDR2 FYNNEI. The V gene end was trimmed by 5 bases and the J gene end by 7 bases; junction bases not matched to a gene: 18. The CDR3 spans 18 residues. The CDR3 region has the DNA TGTGCCAGCAGTCCCGGGACAGGGGGCGGTGGCGGTCTGGGAGAGCAGTACTTC. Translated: CASSPGTGGGGGLGEQYF.

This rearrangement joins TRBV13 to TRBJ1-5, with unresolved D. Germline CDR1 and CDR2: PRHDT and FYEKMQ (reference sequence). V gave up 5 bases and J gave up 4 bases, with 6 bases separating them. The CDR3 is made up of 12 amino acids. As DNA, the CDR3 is TGTGCCAGCAGCCTCGAGAATCAGCCCCAGCATTTT. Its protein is CASSLENQPQHF.

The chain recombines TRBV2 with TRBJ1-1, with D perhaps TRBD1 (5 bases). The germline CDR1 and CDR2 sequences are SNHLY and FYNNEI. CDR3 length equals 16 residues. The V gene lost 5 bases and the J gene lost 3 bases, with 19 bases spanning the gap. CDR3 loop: CASSHNFGARDTEAFF. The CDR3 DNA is TGTGCCAGCAGTCACAACTTCGGGGCTCGTGACACTGAAGCTTTCTTT.

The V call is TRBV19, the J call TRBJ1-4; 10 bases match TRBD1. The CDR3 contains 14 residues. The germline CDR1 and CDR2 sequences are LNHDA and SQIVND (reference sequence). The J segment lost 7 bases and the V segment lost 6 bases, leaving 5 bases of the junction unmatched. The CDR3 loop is CASSRQGAGEKLFF. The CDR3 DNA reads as TGTGCCAGTAGCCGACAGGGGGCGGGTGAAAAACTGTTTTTT.

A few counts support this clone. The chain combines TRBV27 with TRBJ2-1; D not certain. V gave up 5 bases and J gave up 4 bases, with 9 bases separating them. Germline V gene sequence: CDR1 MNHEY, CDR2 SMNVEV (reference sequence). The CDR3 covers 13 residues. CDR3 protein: CASSPLQYNEQFF. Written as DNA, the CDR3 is TGTGCCAGCAGTCCCCTTCAGTACAATGAGCAGTTCTTC.

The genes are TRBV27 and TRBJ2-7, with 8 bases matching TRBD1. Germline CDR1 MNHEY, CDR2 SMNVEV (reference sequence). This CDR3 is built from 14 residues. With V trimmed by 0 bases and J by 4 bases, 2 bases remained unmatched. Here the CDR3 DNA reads TGTGCCAGCAGTTTATCGGACAGGGAGTACGAGCAGTACTTC. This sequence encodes CASSLSDREYEQYF.

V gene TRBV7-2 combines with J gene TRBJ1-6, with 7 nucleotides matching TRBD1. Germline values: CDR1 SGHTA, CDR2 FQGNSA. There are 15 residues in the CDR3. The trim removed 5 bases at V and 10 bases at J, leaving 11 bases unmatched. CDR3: CASSPGGPRGSPLHF. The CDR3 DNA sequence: TGTGCCAGCAGCCCAGGGGGTCCGCGCGGGTCACCCCTCCACTTT.

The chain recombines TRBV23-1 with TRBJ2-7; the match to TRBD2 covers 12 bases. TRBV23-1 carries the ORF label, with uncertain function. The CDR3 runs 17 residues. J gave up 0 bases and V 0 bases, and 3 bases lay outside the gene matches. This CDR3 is CASSQSLAGGSSYEQYF. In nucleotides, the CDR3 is TGCGCCAGCAGTCAATCACTAGCGGGGGGAAGCTCCTACGAGCAGTACTTC.

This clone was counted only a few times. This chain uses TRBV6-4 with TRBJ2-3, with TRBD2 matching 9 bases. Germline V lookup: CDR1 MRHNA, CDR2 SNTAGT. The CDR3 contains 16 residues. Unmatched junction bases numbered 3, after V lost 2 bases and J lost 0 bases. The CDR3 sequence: CASSDRAGGSTDTQYF. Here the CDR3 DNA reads TGTGCCAGCAGTGACAGAGCGGGGGGTAGCACAGATACGCAGTATTTT.

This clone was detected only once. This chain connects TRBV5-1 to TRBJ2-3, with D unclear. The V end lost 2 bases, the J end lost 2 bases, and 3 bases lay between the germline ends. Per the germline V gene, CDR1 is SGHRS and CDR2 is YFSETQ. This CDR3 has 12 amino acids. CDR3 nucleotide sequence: TGCGCCAGCAGCTTTAACACAGATACGCAGTATTTT. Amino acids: CASSFNTDTQYF.

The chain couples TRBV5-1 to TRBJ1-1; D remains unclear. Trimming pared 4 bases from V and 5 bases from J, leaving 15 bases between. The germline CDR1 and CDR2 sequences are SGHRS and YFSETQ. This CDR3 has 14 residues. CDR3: CASSPRTVGTEAFF. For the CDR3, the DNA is TGCGCCAGCAGCCCTAGGACTGTGGGGACTGAAGCTTTCTTT.

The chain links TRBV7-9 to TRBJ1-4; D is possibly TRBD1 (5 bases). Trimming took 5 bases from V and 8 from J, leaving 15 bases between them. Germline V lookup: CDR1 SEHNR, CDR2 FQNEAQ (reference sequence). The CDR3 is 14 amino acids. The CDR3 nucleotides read TGTGCCAGCAGCGATGGACGGAGGGGAGAAAAACTGTTTTTT. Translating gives CASSDGRRGEKLFF.

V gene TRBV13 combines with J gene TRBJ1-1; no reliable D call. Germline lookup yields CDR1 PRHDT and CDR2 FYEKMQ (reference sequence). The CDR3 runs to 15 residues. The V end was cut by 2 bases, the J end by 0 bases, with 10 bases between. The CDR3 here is CASSLFAGMNTEAFF. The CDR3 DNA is TGTGCCAGCAGCTTATTCGCAGGCATGAACACTGAAGCTTTCTTT.

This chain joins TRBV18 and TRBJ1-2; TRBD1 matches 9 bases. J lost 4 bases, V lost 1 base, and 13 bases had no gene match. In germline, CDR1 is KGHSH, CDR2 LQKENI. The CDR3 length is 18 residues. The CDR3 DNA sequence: TGTGCCAGCTCACCACGTGGTCCCCGGACAGGGGACTTCTATGGCTACACCTTC. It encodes CASSPRGPRTGDFYGYTF.

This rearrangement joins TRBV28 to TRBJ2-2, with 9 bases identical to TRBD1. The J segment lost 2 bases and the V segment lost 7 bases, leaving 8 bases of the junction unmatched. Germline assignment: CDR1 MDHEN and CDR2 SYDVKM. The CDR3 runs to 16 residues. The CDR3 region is CASTPGTGTNTGELFF. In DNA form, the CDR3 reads TGTGCCAGCACCCCGGGGACAGGGACCAACACCGGGGAGCTGTTTTTT.

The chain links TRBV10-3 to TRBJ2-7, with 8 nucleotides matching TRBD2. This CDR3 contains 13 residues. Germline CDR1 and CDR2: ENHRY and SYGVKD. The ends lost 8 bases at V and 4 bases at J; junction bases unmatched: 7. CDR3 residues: CAIQELAEYEQYF. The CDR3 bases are TGTGCCATCCAAGAACTAGCGGAGTACGAGCAGTACTTC.

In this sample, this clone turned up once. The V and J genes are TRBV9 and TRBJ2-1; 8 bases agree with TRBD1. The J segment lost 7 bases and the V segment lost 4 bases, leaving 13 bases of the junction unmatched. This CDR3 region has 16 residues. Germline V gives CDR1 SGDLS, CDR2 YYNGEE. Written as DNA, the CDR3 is TGTGCCAGCAGCATTTCCTGGACAGGGTGGGGAAATGAGCAGTTCTTC. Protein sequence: CASSISWTGWGNEQFF.

CDR3 sequence: CASSLGTSGTEAFF. The CDR3 bases are TGTGCCAGCAGCTTGGGGACCTCGGGCACTGAAGCTTTCTTT. This chain joins TRBV5-6 and TRBJ1-1; no reliable D call. V lost 0 bases to trimming and J lost 4 bases, with 10 bases between them. The CDR3 covers 14 residues. Germline CDR1 SGHDT, CDR2 YYEEEE. The complete variable domain, with remaining parts taken from reference TRBV5-6 and TRBJ1-1, reads DAGVTQSPTHLIKTRGQQVTLRCSPKSGHDTVSWYQQALGQGPQFIFQYYEEEERQRGNFPDRFSGHQFPNYSSELNVNALLLGDSALYLCASSLGTSGTEAFFGQGTRLTVV.

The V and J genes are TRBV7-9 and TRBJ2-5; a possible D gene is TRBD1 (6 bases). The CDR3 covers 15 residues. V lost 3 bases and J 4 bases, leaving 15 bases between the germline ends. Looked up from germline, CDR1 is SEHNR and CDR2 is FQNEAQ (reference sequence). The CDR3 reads CASSFTQGFSETQYF. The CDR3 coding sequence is TGTGCCAGCAGCTTCACACAGGGATTTTCAGAGACCCAGTACTTC.

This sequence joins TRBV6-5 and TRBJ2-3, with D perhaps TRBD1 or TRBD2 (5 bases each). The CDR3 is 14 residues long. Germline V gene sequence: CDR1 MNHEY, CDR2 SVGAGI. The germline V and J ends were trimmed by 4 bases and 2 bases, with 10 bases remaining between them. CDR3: CASSFRGATDTQYF. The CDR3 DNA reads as TGTGCCAGCAGTTTCAGAGGGGCCACAGATACGCAGTATTTT.

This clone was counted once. The CDR3 DNA reads as TGTGCCAGCAGCTCGGGACAGGGGGACTATGGCTACACCTTC. It yields the protein CASSSGQGDYGYTF. V gene TRBV6-5 combines with J gene TRBJ1-2; 11 bases are shared with TRBD1. V trimming: 6 bases; J trimming: 3 bases; junction bases outside the gene matches: 3. The germline CDR1 and CDR2 sequences are MNHEY and SVGAGI. This CDR3 is built from 14 residues.